This T cell receptor (beta chain) is drawn from a study of T cell repertoires in cytomegalovirus infection. CDR3 length: 18 residues. V dropped 2 bases and J dropped 4 bases, with 20 bases sitting between them. In germline, CDR1 is SGHVS, CDR2 FNYEAQ. TCRdb itself ran the reads through MiXCR, one entry per CDR3 protein. The sample lists about 260,000 distinct CDR3 sequences; roughly 15% were seen once. Ten or more counts support this clonotype. The chain employs TRBV7-6 and TRBJ2-2; tentatively, D is TRBD1 (6 bases). The source is a human donor in good health (CMV status not recorded). Some clones in this sample may be carry-over from other donors' samples. Input material: PBMCs. The CDR3, as DNA: TGTGCCAGCAGCTTATCCCCACCGATGACAGGCGCCACCGGGGAGCTGTTTTTT. Amino acids: CASSLSPPMTGATGELFF.